This is a list of T cell receptor beta chains from one sample in a study of long-term antiretroviral therapy in people with HIV. Using immunoSEQ multiplex PCR, the repertoire was profiled, and TCRdb retains in-frame clones only, with some absent. The sample lists over 20,000 clones; more than 65% were seen once. Sequencing was performed on unsorted PBMCs, taken 0.1 years before starting antiretroviral therapy. These receptors all come from a man aged 18-30 years with HIV. Both conserved end residues are trimmed from each CDR3. The order of the fields is J gene, V gene, CDR3 protein.

J gene: TRBJ2-7
V gene: TRBV5-1
CDR3 protein: ASSLDSTYEQY

J gene: TRBJ1-1
V gene: TRBV7-3
CDR3 protein: ASSLTPWQGADTEAF

J gene: TRBJ2-7
V gene: TRBV13
CDR3 protein: ASSSIAGDYEQY

J gene: TRBJ1-1
V gene: TRBV27
CDR3 protein: ASSPPRRTEAF

J gene: TRBJ2-1
V gene: TRBV4-1
CDR3 protein: ASRSLGQNEQF

J gene: TRBJ2-2
V gene: TRBV15
CDR3 protein: ATSRVRGRIGELF

J gene: TRBJ2-1
V gene: TRBV29-1
CDR3 protein: SVMPGGHEQF

J gene: TRBJ1-1
V gene: TRBV4-1
CDR3 protein: ASSQDQSNTEAF

J gene: TRBJ2-5
V gene: TRBV5-4
CDR3 protein: ASSLVAGETQY

J gene: TRBJ1-1
V gene: TRBV7-2
CDR3 protein: ASSFLSGGGTEAF

J gene: TRBJ1-1
V gene: TRBV27
CDR3 protein: ASSFPGNTEAF

J gene: TRBJ1-1
V gene: TRBV5-4
CDR3 protein: AIQQGATEAF

J gene: TRBJ2-7
V gene: TRBV7-2
CDR3 protein: ASSFSQTGGGEQY

J gene: TRBJ2-5
V gene: TRBV15
CDR3 protein: ATSRDPGKAETQY

J gene: TRBJ2-3
V gene: TRBV15
CDR3 protein: ATSPLDRGLSDTQY

J gene: TRBJ2-3
V gene: TRBV7-9
CDR3 protein: ASSFLDPNTQY

J gene: TRBJ2-7
V gene: TRBV2
CDR3 protein: ASRDGLELGQY

J gene: TRBJ2-7
V gene: TRBV19
CDR3 protein: ASRIVSGGHYEQY

J gene: TRBJ2-7
V gene: TRBV7-2
CDR3 protein: ASSLLSSGSSYEQY

J gene: TRBJ2-2
V gene: TRBV21-1
CDR3 protein: ASSAKGGLVPGELF

J gene: TRBJ1-2
V gene: TRBV7-9
CDR3 protein: ASSPTGDGYT

J gene: TRBJ1-1
V gene: TRBV14
CDR3 protein: ASSQDERRTGWITEAF

J gene: TRBJ1-4
V gene: TRBV2
CDR3 protein: ASSRGSTNEKLF

J gene: TRBJ1-1
V gene: TRBV28
CDR3 protein: ASSSPTANTEAF

J gene: TRBJ2-3
V gene: TRBV29-1
CDR3 protein: SVERDLIILTQY

J gene: TRBJ2-7
V gene: TRBV7-8
CDR3 protein: ASSSTTASYEQY

J gene: TRBJ2-2
V gene: TRBV30
CDR3 protein: AWRSYGELF

J gene: TRBJ2-3
V gene: TRBV9
CDR3 protein: ASSVGGREADTQY

J gene: TRBJ1-1
V gene: TRBV10-3
CDR3 protein: AIRGPGQATNTEAF

J gene: TRBJ2-7
V gene: TRBV6-5
CDR3 protein: ASSLGVTRYEQY

J gene: TRBJ2-5
V gene: TRBV6-1
CDR3 protein: ASSELETQY

J gene: TRBJ1-1
V gene: TRBV30
CDR3 protein: AWSVSRNTEAF

J gene: TRBJ2-5
V gene: TRBV5-4
CDR3 protein: ASSQRTGLAGRETQY

J gene: TRBJ1-4
V gene: TRBV30
CDR3 protein: AWMELGDRVVF

J gene: TRBJ2-1
V gene: TRBV7-9
CDR3 protein: ASSPSSSGSSSLFGQF

J gene: TRBJ1-6
V gene: TRBV9
CDR3 protein: ASSGASYNSPLH

J gene: TRBJ2-1
V gene: TRBV27
CDR3 protein: ASSPSSSYNEQF

J gene: TRBJ2-1
V gene: TRBV11-2
CDR3 protein: ATWGLAGGNEQF

J gene: TRBJ1-1
V gene: TRBV28
CDR3 protein: ASSLLSRDGEAF

J gene: TRBJ1-5
V gene: TRBV1
CDR3 protein: TSSHPDRAYQPQH